The clone carrying this TCR beta chain came up once. In the source study's methods: For nucleated cells, counts were estimated from reference gene primer amplification. The assay was immunoSEQ multiplex PCR, and TCRdb's table has in-frame clones only and misses some. For V, J and clone size, that table is used; D and trimming come from the DNA. In the table there are 30,000 to 35,000 clones, about 90% of which are singletons. This sample was included in a study of blood T cell repertoires in COVID-19. As for the study in general: The samples span acute and convalescent COVID-19 from the United States, Italy and Spain.

The CDR3 loop spans 14 amino acids. V lost 3 bases to trimming and J lost 6 bases; unmatched junction nucleotides: 8. CDR1 and CDR2 from the germline V gene are SGHRS and YFSETQ. Sequencing was carried out using peripheral blood. The chain uses TRBV5-1 and TRBJ2-5; 7 bases are a match to TRBD1. This clonotype was obtained from a man between 60 and 75 years old with active COVID-19. CDR3 in amino acids: CASSSGGAGKTQYF. CDR3 sequence (DNA): TGCGCCAGCAGCTCAGGGGGAGCCGGGAAGACCCAGTACTTC.